Included here is one TCR beta chain sequence, with context. Its antigen is currently unknown. These data originate in a study of identical twins. One entry per CDR3 protein, called by TCRdb with MiXCR from the 5' RACE reads. The table lists roughly 690,000 distinct CDR3 sequences, 21% of them singletons. The CDR3 totals 12 residues. From germline, CDR1 is SGHTA and CDR2 FQGTGA. Trimming took 3 bases from V and 8 from J, leaving 7 bases between them. Study findings and constraints: Models predicted less out-of-frame TCR alpha sharing in monozygotic twins than was found. Fewer insertions characterized abundant cord blood beta clonotypes, whereas memory repertoires showed none.

The same sample was also used in a study of T cells expressing NK-cell markers. From that second work: Beta-chain profiling covered CD3+CD56+NKG2C+, CD3+CD56+NKG2C- and CD3+CD56-NKG2C+ sorted subsets.

The chain links TRBV7-3 to TRBJ2-2; D gene ambiguous. This clonotype was obtained from a young woman in good health. Sequenced input: PBMCs. The CDR3 protein is CASSFMEGELFF. In DNA form, the CDR3 reads TGTGCCAGCAGCTTTATGGAAGGGGAGCTGTTTTTT.